Following are 9 T cell receptor beta chains from one sample sequenced in a study of cytomegalovirus exposure and HLA in healthy donors. Researchers ran the PCR with 60 Vbeta and 13 Jbeta primers. Generated by immunoSEQ multiplex PCR, the TCRdb table keeps only in-frame clones and is missing some. Among some 110,000 clones listed, 70% to 85% were seen once. The sequenced sample consisted of PBMCs. Receptor source: a man aged 60 to 75 in good health and CMV-seronegative.

This clone came up once. V is TRBV7-2 and J is TRBJ1-5; 7 nucleotides line up with TRBD1. With V trimmed by 2 bases and J by 4 bases, 5 bases remained unmatched. There are 15 residues in the CDR3. Germline-derived CDR1 and CDR2 are SGHTA and FQGNSA. The CDR3 loop reads CASSLMGQPNQPQHF. CDR3 sequence (DNA): TGTGCCAGCAGCTTAATGGGACAGCCAAATCAGCCCCAGCATTTT.

This clone has just a few counts. The germline gene is not matched at one end of the junction; a read error may be the cause. V usage is TRBV10-3 and J usage is TRBJ1-1; the D is unclear. Germline-derived CDR1 and CDR2 are ENHRY and SYGVKD. The CDR3 extends over 14 amino acids. The CDR3 spells CAISGNGPMSEAFF. CDR3 coding DNA: TGTGCCATCAGTGGTAATGGTCCCATGTCTGAGGCTTTCTTT.

The chain recombines TRBV6-1 with TRBJ1-1, with TRBD1 as a possible D gene (5 bases). The V gene lost 3 bases and the J gene lost 4 bases, with 12 bases spanning the gap. The CDR3 runs to 14 residues. Looked up from germline, CDR1 is MNHNS and CDR2 is SASEGT. CDR3 in amino acids: CASSERPGGTEAFF. The CDR3 DNA reads TGTGCCAGCAGTGAGAGGCCGGGGGGCACTGAAGCTTTCTTT.

V is TRBV15 and J is TRBJ2-1; tentatively, D is TRBD2 (6 bases). Trimming shortened V by 3 bases and J by 12 bases, and 21 bases separated the two germline ends. This CDR3 has 15 amino acids. CDR1 is LNHNV and CDR2 is YYDKDF in the germline V gene (reference sequence). The CDR3 loop is CATSSSLDRFGGQFF. DNA of the CDR3: TGTGCCACCAGCAGTTCCTTGGACCGTTTCGGGGGGCAGTTCTTC.

V usage is TRBV18 and J usage is TRBJ2-7, with 7 bases that match TRBD1. This CDR3 has 13 residues. J lost 7 bases, V lost 4 bases, and 7 bases had no gene match. Germline V lookup: CDR1 KGHSH, CDR2 LQKENI. The CDR3 here is CASSLGTAREQYF. CDR3 nucleotides: TGTGCCAGCTCACTGGGGACAGCAAGGGAGCAGTACTTC.

This clone was detected only once. The V gene is TRBV5-4, the J gene TRBJ2-3, with D perhaps matching TRBD1 (5 bases). Germline assignment: CDR1 SGHNT and CDR2 YYREEE (reference sequence). The CDR3 is 14 residues long. V lost 3 bases and J 0 bases, leaving 8 bases between the germline ends. The CDR3 region is CASSSRDSTDTQYF. The CDR3 DNA follows: TGTGCCAGCAGCTCCAGGGATAGCACAGATACGCAGTATTTT.

The chain joins TRBV19 to TRBJ2-5; TRBD2 aligns across 11 bases. There are 15 residues in the CDR3. Germline trimming cut 4 bases from V and 3 bases from J; bases unmatched to any gene: 4. Germline CDR1 LNHDA, CDR2 SQIVND (reference sequence). The chain's CDR3 is CASSTLAGGKETQYF. The CDR3 DNA sequence: TGTGCCAGTAGTACCTTAGCGGGGGGGAAAGAGACCCAGTACTTC.

The chain is built from TRBV29-1 and TRBJ1-4; a possible D gene is TRBD1 (5 bases). This CDR3 has 13 amino acids. V was pared by 6 bases and J by 3 bases, with 11 bases between. CDR1 and CDR2 from the germline V gene are SQVTM and ANQGSEA. Written as DNA, the CDR3 is TGCAGCGTGGTCGAAGGGGCTAATGAAAAACTGTTTTTT. Translated, it gives CSVVEGANEKLFF.

This clone came up a few times. The chain uses TRBV5-4 and TRBJ2-1, with a weak D call TRBD2 (6 bases). Per germline, CDR1 SGHNT and CDR2 YYREEE (reference sequence). V was pared by 4 bases and J by 8 bases, with 13 bases between. This CDR3 is built from 13 residues. In DNA form, the CDR3 reads TGTGCCAGCAGCCGGCCGGGGGAAGATGAGCAGTTCTTC. This codes for CASSRPGEDEQFF.